This T cell receptor beta chain was recorded in a study of vaccination and CD4 T cells after COVID-19. Study summary: Convalescent study patients returned SARS-CoV-2 positive nasal swab PCR results, with nine mild cases and one severe. Overlapping spike peptides from SARS-CoV-2, HCoV-NL63, HCoV-OC43 and HCoV-229E served to stimulate the cells.

From germline, CDR1 is DFQATT and CDR2 SNEGSKA (reference sequence). J lost 4 bases, V lost 5 bases, and 16 bases had no gene match. CDR3 length: 18 amino acids. The Oncomine TCR Beta short-read assay was what sequenced the DNA obtained from cultured CD4+ T cells. In TCRdb, the PCR reads were re-called with MiXCR into one record per CDR3 protein. Seen here are about 9,500 distinct CDR3 sequences, about 70% observed once, and the top ten hold approximately 10%. The treatment is: approximately nine-day PBMC culture with coronavirus spike peptide pools or control peptides (ViraFEST assay). A remark on this clonotype: Its target is not known.

The chain employs TRBV20-1 and TRBJ2-7; the match to TRBD2 covers 14 bases. This specimen was CD4+ T cells from blood, cultured in vitro, taken before SARS-CoV-2 vaccination. This clonotype originated in a human donor who had recovered from COVID-19. In DNA form, the CDR3 reads TGCAGTGCTCAAACGGGACTAGCGGGAGCCAGGTCAGGATACGAGCAGTACTTC. Its protein is CSAQTGLAGARSGYEQYF.